The TCR beta chain under discussion was sequenced for a study of T cells in Graves' hyperthyroidism and ophthalmopathy. Study-level findings and limits: From stable hyperthyroidism, ophthalmopathy was separated by a 13 V-J model.

CDR3 length: 14 amino acids. CDR1 is DFQATT and CDR2 is SNEGSKA in the germline V gene (reference sequence). J gave up 0 bases and V 6 bases, and 5 bases lay outside the gene matches. Researchers amplified the TCR beta CDR3 regions from RNA transcripts. In the first-round RT-PCR of the TCR CDR3, the HTBI primer set was used. TCRdb recomputed calls from the multiplex PCR reads with MiXCR, one row per CDR3 protein. The repertoire holds under 350,000 distinct CDR3 sequences, with around 25% as singletons. In its sample, this clonotype was seen many times. Its specificity is not known. The sample taken for sequencing was blood. The receptor comes from a man between 40 and 49 years old with Graves' hyperthyroidism that later progressed to Graves' ophthalmopathy. The chain combines TRBV20-1 with TRBJ1-5; TRBD1 matches 7 bases. CDR3: CSAPGGGSNQPQHF. The DNA of the CDR3 is TGCAGTGCGCCAGGGGGGGGTAGCAATCAGCCCCAGCATTTT.